The TCR beta chain described here comes from a study of T cells in Graves' hyperthyroidism and ophthalmopathy. A word on this clonotype: Its specificity is unknown.

Authors of the study amplified TCR beta CDR3 regions from RNA transcripts. RT-PCR in the first round (using the HTBI primer set) targeted the TCR CDR3. TCRdb re-derived calls from the multiplex PCR reads in MiXCR, one entry per CDR3 protein. The table lists around 36,000 distinct CDR3 sequences, around 56% of them singletons, with 15% to 20% in the top ten. Findings and limits, study-wide: The model foresaw ophthalmopathy a median around seven months prior to onset.

The sequencing sample was made of blood. This receptor was obtained from a man aged 35-49 years with Graves' ophthalmopathy.

CDR3 coding DNA: TGTGCCAGCAGTCTTCGGACAGAGAGCTCCTACGAGCAGTACTTC. Translation gives CASSLRTESSYEQYF. This chain connects TRBV12-3 or TRBV12-4 to TRBJ2-7; tentative D call: TRBD1 (6 bases). V lost 5 bases to trimming and J lost 0 bases, with 14 bases between them. This CDR3 has 15 amino acids.